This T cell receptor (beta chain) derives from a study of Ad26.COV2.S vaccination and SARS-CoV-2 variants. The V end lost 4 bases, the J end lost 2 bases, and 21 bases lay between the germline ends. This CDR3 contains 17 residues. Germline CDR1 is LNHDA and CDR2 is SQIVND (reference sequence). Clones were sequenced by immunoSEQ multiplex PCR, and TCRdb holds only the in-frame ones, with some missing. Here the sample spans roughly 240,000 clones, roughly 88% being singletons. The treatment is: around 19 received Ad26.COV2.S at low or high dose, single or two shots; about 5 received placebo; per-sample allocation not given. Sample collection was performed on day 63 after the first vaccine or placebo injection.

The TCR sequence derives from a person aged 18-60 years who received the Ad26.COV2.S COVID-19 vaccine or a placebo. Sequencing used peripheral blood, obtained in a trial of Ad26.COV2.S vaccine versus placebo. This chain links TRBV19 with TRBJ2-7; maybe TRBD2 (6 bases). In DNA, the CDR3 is TGTGCCAGTAGTACTTTCCTAGCGCCGCAACGTCCCTACGAGCAGTACTTC. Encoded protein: CASSTFLAPQRPYEQYF.